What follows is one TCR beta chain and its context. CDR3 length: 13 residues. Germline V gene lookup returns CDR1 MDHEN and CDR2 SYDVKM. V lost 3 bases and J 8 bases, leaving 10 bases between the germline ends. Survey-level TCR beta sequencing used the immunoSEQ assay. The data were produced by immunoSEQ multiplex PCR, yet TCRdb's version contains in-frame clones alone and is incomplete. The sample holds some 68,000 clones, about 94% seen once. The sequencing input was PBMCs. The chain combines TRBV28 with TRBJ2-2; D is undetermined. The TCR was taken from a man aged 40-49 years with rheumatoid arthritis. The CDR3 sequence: CASSLEGWGELFF. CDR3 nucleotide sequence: TGTGCCAGCAGTTTGGAAGGGTGGGGGGAGCTGTTTTTT. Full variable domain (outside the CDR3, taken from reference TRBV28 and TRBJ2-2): DVKVTQSSRYLVKRTGEKVFLECVQDMDHENMFWYRQDPGLGLRLIYFSYDVKMKEKGDIPEGYSVSREKKERFSLILESASTNQTSMYLCASSLEGWGELFFGEGSRLTVL.